This paragraph reports one T cell receptor (beta chain). Generated by immunoSEQ multiplex PCR, the TCRdb table keeps only in-frame clones and is missing some. Among around 71,000 clones, 85% to 95% were seen once, and the ten largest hold 1.4%. The data belong to a study of cytomegalovirus exposure and HLA in healthy donors. The V gene end was trimmed by 6 bases and the J gene end by 5 bases; junction bases not matched to a gene: 12. The CDR3 sequence is 15 residues long. Per germline, CDR1 MNHEY and CDR2 SVGAGI. Sequencing was performed on PBMCs. The clonotype was recovered from a man younger than 30 in good health and CMV-seropositive. V gene TRBV6-5 combines with J gene TRBJ1-2; TRBD1 matches at 7 bases. CDR3 residues: CASSSEGAEGYGYTF. In nucleotides, the CDR3 is TGTGCCAGCAGCTCCGAGGGGGCCGAGGGGTATGGCTACACCTTC.